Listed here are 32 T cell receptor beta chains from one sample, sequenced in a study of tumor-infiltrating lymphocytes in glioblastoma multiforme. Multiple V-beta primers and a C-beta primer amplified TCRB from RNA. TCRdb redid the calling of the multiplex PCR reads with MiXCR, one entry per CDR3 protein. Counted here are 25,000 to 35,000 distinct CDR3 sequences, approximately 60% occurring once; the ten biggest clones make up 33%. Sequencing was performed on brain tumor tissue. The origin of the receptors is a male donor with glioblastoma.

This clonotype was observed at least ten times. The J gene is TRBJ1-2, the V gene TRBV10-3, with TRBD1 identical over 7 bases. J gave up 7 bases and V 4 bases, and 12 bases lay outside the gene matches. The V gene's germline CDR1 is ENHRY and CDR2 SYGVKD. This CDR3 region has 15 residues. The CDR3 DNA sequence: TGTGCCATCAGTGGGGTTAGGGGGCCTCAGAGTGGCTACACCTTC. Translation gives CAISGVRGPQSGYTF.

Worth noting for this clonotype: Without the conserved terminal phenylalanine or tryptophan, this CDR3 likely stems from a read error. This CDR3 reads CAGSPWGSTGELFL. The CDR3 coding sequence is TGTGCCGGCAGCCCGTGGGGCAGCACCGGGGAGCTGTTTCTT. The V call is TRBV6-1, the J call TRBJ2-2; a weak D match, TRBD1 (5 bases). The CDR3 runs 14 residues. The germline V gene encodes CDR1 MNHNS and CDR2 SASEGT.

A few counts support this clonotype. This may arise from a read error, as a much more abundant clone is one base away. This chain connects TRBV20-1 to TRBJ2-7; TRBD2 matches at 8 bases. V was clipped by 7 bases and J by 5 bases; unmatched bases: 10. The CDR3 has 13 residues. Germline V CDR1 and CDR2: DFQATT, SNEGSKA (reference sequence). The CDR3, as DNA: TGCAGTGTTACGCAAGCGGGAGCCGACGAGCAGTACTTC. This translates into CSVTQAGADEQYF.

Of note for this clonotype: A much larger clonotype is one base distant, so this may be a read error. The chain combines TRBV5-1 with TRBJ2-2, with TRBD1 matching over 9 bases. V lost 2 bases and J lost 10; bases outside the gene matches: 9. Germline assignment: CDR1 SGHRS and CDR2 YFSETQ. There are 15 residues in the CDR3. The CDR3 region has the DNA TGCGCCAGCAGCTTTTTGGGGACAGGGATTGAGGAGCTGTTTTTT. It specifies CASSFLGTGIEELFF.

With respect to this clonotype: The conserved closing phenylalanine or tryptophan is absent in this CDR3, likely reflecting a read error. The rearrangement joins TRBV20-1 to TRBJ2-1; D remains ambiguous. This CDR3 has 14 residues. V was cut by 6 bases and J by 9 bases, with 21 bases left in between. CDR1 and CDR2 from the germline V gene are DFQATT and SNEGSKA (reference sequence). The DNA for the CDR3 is TGCAGTGCCATCAACCAGGCCTCATGTCGTGAGCAGTTCGTC. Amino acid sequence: CSAINQASCREQFV.

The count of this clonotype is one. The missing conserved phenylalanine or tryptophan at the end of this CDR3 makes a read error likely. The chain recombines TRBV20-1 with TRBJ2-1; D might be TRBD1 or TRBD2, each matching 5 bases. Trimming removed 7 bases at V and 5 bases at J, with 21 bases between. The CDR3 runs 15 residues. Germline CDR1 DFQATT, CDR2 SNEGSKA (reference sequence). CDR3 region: CSVPGALARHNEQFL. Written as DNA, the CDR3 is TGCAGTGTCCCCGGGGCGCTAGCTCGCCACAATGAGCAGTTCCTC.

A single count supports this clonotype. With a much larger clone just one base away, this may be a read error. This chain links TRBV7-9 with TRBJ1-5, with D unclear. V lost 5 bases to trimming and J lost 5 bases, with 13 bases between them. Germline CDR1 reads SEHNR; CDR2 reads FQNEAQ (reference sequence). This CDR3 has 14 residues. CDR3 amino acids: CASSAGRLDQPQHF. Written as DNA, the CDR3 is TGTGCCAGCAGCGCTGGGCGACTGGATCAGCCCCAGCATTTT. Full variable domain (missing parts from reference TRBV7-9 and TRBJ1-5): DTGVSQNPRHKITKRGQNVTFRCDPISEHNRLYWYRQTLGQGPEFLTYFQNEAQLEKSRLLSDRFSAERPKGSFSTLEIQRTEQGDSAMYLCASSAGRLDQPQHFGDGTRLSIL.

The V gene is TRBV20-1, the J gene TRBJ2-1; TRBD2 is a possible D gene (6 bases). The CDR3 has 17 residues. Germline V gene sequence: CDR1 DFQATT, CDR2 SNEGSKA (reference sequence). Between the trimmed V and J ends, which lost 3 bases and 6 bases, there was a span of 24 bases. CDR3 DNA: TGCAGTGCTAGCCCTCTCCCCCGGGACTGGGTTATCAATGAGCAGTTCTTC. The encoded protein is CSASPLPRDWVINEQFF.

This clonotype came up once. DNA of the CDR3: TGTGCCAGCAGCTTTCGAGGGCCGGACACTGAAGCTTTCTTT. It specifies CASSFRGPDTEAFF. J is TRBJ1-1 and V is TRBV11-2; D ambiguous. The CDR3 covers 14 residues. Germline V gene lookup returns CDR1 SGHAT and CDR2 FQNNGV. Trimming took 3 bases from V and 3 from J, leaving 11 bases between them.

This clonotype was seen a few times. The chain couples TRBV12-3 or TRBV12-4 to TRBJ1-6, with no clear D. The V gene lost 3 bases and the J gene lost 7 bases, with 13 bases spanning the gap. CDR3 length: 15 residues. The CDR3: CASSLESGRNSPLHF. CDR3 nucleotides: TGTGCCAGCAGTTTGGAGAGCGGCCGGAATTCACCCCTCCACTTT.

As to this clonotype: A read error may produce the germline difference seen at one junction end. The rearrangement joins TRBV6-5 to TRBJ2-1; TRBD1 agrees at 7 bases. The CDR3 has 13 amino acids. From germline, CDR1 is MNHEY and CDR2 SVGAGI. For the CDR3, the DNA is TGTGCCAGGAGTCTCGACAGGGCGAGTGAGCAATTCTTC. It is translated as CARSLDRASEQFF.

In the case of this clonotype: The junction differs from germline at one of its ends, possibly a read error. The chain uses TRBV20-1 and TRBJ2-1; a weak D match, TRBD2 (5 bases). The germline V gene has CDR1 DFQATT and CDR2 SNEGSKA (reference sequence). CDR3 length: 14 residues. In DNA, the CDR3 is TGCAATGCTAGGCCCCTAGCCTCCTATAATGAGCAGTTCTTC. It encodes CNARPLASYNEQFF.

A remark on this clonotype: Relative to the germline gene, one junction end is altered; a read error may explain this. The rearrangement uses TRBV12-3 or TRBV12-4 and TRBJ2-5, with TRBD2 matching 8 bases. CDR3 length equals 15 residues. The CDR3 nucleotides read TGTGTCAGCAGTCCCGAACTAGCGGACCAAGAGACCCAGTACTTC. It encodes CVSSPELADQETQYF.

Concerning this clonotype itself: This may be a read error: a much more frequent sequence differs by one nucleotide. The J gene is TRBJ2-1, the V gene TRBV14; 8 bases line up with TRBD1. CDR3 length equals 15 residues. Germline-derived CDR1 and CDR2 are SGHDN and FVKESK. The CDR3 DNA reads TGTGCCAGGAGCCAAGGGACAGGACTTCACAATGAGCAGTTCTTC. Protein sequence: CARSQGTGLHNEQFF.

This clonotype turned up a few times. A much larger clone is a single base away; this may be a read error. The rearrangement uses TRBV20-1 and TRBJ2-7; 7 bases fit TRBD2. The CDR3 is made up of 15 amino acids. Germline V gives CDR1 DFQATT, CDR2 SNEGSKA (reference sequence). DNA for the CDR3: TGCGGTGCTAGAGATAACGGGAGGAAGACCTACGAGCAGTACTTC. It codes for CGARDNGRKTYEQYF.

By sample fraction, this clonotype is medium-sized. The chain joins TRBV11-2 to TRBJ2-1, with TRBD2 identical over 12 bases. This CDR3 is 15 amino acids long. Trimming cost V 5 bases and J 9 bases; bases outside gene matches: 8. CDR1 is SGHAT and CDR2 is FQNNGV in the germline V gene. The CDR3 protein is CASSQGASGRVEQFF. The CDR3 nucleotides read TGTGCCAGCAGCCAGGGGGCTAGCGGGAGGGTTGAGCAGTTCTTC.

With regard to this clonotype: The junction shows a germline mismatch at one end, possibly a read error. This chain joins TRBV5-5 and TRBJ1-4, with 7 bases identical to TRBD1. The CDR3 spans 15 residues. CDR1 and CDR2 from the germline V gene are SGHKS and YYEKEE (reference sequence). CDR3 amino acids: CASRRQPGGDEKLSF. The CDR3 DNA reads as TGTGCCAGCAGGCGCCAGCCAGGGGGGGATGAAAAACTGTCTTTT.

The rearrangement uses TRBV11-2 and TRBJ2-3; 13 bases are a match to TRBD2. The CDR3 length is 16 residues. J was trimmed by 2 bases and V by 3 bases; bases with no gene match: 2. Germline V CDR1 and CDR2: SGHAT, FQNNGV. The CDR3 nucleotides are TGTGCCAGCAGCTTTGGGACTAGCGGGACCACAGATACGCAGTATTTT. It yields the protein CASSFGTSGTTDTQYF.

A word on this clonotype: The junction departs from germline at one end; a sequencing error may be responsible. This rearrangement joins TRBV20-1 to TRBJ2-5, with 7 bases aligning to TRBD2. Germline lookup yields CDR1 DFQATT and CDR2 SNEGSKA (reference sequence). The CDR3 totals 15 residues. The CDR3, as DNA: TGCAGTGCTAGTGCCGTAGGGGAGGGACGGGAGATCCAGTGCTTC. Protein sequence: CSASAVGEGREIQCF.

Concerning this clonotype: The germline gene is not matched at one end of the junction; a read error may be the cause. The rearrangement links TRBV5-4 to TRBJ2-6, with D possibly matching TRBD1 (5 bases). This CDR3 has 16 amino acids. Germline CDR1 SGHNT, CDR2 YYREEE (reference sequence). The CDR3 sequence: CASTTKRSSGASVLTF. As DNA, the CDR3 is TGTGCCAGCACAACAAAGCGTAGTTCTGGGGCCAGCGTCCTGACGTTC.

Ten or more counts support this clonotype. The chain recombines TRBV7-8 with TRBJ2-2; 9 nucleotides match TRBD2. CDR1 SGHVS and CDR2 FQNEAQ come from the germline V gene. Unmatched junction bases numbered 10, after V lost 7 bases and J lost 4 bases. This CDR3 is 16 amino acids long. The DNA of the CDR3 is TGTGCCAGCAACCCCCGGCGGGAGGGCCGCACCGGGGAGCTGTTTTTT. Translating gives CASNPRREGRTGELFF.

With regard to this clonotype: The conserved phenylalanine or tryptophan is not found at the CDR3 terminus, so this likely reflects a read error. The CDR3 is CGVEVLVKGSYNEQFL. The CDR3 DNA follows: TGCGGCGTTGAAGTACTAGTCAAGGGCTCCTACAATGAGCAGTTCCTC. This chain uses TRBV29-1 with TRBJ2-1; D is possibly TRBD2 (5 bases). Germline assignment: CDR1 SQVTM and CDR2 ANQGSEA. This CDR3 is built from 16 residues.

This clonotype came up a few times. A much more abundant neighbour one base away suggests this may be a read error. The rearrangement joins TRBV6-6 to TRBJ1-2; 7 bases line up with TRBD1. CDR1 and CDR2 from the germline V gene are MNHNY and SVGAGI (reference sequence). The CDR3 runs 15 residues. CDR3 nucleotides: TGTGCCAGCAGTGGAGGGGGCGAGGTTTCCTATGGCTACATCTTC. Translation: CASSGGGEVSYGYIF.

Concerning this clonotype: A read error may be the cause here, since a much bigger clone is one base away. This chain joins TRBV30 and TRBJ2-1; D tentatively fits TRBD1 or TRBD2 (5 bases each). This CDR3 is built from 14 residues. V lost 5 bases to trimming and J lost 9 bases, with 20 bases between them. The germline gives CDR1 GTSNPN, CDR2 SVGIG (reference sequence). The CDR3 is CAWESSAAGGEQFF. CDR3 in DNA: TGTGCCTGGGAATCCTCCGCCGCTGGGGGTGAGCAGTTCTTC.

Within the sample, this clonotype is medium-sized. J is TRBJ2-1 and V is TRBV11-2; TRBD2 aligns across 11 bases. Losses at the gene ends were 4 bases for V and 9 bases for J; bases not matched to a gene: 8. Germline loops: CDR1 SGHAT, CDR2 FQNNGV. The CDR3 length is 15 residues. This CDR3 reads CASSYGTSGGGEQFF. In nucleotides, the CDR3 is TGTGCCAGCAGCTACGGGACTAGCGGAGGGGGTGAGCAGTTCTTC. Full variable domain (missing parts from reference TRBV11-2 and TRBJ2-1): EAGVAQSPRYKIIEKRQSVAFWCNPISGHATLYWYQQILGQGPKLLIQFQNNGVVDDSQLPKDRFSAERLKGVDSTLKIQPAKLEDSAVYLCASSYGTSGGGEQFFGPGTRLTVL.

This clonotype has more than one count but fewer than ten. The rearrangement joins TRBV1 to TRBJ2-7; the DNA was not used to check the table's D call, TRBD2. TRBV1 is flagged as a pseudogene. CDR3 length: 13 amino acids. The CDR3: CTPTEPTPLEQYF. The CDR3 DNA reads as TGCACCCCTACGGAGCCCACCCCTCTCGAGCAGTACTTC.

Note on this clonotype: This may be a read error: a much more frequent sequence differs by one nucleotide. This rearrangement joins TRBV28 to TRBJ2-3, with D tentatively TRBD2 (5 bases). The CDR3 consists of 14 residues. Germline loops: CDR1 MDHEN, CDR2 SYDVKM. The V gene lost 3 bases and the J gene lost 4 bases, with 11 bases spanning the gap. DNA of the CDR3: TGTGCCAGCAGTTTTTTACTAGGCTCAGATACGCAGTATTTT. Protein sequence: CASSFLLGSDTQYF. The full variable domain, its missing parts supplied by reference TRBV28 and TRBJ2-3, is DVKVTQSSRYLVKRTGEKVFLECVQDMDHENMFWYRQDPGLGLRLIYFSYDVKMKEKGDIPEGYSVSREKKERFSLILESASTNQTSMYLCASSFLLGSDTQYFGPGTRLTVL.

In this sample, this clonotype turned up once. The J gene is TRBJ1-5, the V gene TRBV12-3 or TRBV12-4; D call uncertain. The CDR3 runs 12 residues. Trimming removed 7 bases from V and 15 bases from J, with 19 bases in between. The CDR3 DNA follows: TGTGCCAGCACCCGACCTAATCAGCCCGGGCATTTT. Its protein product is CASTRPNQPGHF.

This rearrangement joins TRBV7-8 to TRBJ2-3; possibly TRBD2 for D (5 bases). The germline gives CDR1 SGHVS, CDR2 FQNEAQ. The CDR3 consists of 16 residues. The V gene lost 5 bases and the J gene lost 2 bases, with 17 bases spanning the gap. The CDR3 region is CASSLDYRSTTDTQYF. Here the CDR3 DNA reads TGTGCCAGCAGCCTCGACTACCGTTCTACCACAGATACGCAGTATTTT.

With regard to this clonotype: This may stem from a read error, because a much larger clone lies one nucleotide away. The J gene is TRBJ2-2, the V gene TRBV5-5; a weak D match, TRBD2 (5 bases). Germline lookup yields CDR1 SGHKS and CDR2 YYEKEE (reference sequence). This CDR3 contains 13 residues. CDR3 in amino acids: CVSSLENTGELVF. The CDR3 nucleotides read TGTGTCAGCAGCTTAGAGAACACCGGGGAGCTGGTTTTT.

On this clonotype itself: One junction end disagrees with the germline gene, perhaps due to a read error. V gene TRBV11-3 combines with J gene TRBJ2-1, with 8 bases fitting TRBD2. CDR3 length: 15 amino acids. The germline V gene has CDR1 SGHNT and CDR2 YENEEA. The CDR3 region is CAGSPGTSGMNERFF. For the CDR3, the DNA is TGTGCCGGCTCACCGGGGACTAGTGGGATGAATGAGCGGTTCTTC.

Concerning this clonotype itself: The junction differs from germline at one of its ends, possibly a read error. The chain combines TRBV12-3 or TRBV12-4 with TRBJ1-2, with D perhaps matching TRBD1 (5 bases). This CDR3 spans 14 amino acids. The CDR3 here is CASMAAGINYGYIF. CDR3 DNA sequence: TGTGCCAGCATGGCGGCAGGGATCAACTATGGCTACATCTTC.